The TCR beta chain described here comes from a study of blood T cell repertoires in COVID-19. The germline CDR1 and CDR2 sequences are WNHNN and SYGVQD (reference sequence). The CDR3 contains 14 residues. Between the trimmed V and J ends, which lost 6 bases and 5 bases, there was a span of 14 bases. Clones were sequenced by immunoSEQ multiplex PCR, and TCRdb holds only the in-frame ones, with some missing. The sample lists 65,000 to 70,000 clones; 85% to 90% were seen once. The chain carries TRBV10-1 and TRBJ2-1; perhaps TRBD2 as D (6 bases). The sequencing input was peripheral blood. The sequence derives from a man older than 75 with acute or convalescent COVID-19. CDR3 in DNA: TGCGCCAGCAGCGACTCAGGAGGGGACAATGAGCAGTTCTTC. Its protein product is CASSDSGGDNEQFF.